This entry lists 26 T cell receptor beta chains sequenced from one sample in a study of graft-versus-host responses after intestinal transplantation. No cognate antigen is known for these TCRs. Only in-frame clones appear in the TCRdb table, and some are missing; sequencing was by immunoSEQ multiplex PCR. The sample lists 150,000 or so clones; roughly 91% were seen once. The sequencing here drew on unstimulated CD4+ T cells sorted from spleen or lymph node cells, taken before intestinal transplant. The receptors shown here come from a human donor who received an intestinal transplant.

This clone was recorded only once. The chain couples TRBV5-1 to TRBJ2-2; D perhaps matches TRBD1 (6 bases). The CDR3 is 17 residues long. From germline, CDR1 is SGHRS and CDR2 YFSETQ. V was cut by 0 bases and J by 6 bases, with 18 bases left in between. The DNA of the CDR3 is TGCGCCAGCAGCTTGGAGCTGGGGGCAGGGTTGGCCGGGGAGCTGTTTTTT. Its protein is CASSLELGAGLAGELFF.

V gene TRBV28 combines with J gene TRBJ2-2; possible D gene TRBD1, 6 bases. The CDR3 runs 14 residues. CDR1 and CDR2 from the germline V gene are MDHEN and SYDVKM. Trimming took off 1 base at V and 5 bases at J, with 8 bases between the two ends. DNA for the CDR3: TGTGCCAGCAGTTTATCAGGGGTTACCGGGGAGCTGTTTTTT. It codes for CASSLSGVTGELFF.

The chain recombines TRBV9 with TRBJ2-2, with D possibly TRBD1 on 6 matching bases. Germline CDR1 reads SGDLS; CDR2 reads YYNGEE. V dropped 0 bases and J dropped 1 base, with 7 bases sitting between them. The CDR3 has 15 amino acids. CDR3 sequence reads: CASSVVTGNTGELFF. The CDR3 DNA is TGTGCCAGCAGCGTAGTGACAGGGAACACCGGGGAGCTGTTTTTT.

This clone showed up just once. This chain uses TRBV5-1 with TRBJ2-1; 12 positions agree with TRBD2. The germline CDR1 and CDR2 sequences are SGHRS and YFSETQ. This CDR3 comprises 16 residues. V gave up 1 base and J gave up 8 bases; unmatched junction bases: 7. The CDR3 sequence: CASSLLTSGSDDEQFF. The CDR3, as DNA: TGCGCCAGCAGCTTGCTGACTAGCGGGAGTGACGATGAGCAGTTCTTC.

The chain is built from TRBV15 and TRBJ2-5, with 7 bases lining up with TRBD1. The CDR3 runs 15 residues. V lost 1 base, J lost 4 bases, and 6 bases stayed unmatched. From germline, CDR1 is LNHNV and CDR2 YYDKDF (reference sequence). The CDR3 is CATSRVRGLGETQYF. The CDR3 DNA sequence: TGTGCCACCAGCAGAGTGAGGGGGCTCGGAGAGACCCAGTACTTC.

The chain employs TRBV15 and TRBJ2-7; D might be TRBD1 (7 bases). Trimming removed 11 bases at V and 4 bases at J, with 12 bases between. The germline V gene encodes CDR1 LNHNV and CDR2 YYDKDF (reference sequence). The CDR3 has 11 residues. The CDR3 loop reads CAPGGGYEQYF. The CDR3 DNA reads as TGTGCCCCAGGGGGAGGATACGAGCAGTACTTC. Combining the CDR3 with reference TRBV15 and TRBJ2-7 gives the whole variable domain DAMVIQNPRYQVTQFGKPVTLSCSQTLNHNVMYWYQQKSSQAPKLLFHYYDKDFNNEADTPDNFQSRRPNTSFCFLDIRSPGLGDTAMYLCAPGGGYEQYFGPGTRLTVT.

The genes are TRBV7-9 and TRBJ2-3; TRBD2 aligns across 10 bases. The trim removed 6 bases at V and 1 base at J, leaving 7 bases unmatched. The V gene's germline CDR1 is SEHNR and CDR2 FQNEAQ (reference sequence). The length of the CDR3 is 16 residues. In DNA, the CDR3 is TGTGCCAGCAGACCCCGAGCGGGAGGGCGCACAGATACGCAGTATTTT. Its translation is CASRPRAGGRTDTQYF. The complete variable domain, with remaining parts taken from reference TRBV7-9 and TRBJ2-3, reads DTGVSQNPRHKITKRGQNVTFRCDPISEHNRLYWYRQTLGQGPEFLTYFQNEAQLEKSRLLSDRFSAERPKGSFSTLEIQRTEQGDSAMYLCASRPRAGGRTDTQYFGPGTRLTVL.

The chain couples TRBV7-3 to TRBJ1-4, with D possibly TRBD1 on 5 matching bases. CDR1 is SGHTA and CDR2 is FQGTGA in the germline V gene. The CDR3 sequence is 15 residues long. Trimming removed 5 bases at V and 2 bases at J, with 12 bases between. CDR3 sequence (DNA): TGTGCCAGCAGCCAAGTCGGGGGGACTAATGAAAAACTGTTTTTT. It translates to CASSQVGGTNEKLFF.

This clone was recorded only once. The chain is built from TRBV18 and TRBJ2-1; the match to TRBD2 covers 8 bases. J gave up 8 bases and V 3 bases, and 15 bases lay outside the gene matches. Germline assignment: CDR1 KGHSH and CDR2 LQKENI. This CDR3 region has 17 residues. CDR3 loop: CASSPGGTSPVGDEQFF. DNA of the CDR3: TGTGCCAGCTCACCCGGGGGGACTAGTCCCGTTGGCGATGAGCAGTTCTTC.

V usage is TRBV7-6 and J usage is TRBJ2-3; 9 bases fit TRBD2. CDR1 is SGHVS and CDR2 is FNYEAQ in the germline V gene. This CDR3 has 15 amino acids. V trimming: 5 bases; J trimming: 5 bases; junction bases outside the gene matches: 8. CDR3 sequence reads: CASSPVAGALDTQYF. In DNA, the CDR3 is TGTGCCAGCAGCCCCGTAGCGGGAGCTTTAGATACGCAGTATTTT. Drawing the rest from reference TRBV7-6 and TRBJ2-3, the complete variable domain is GAGVSQSPRYKVTKRGQDVALRCDPISGHVSLYWYRQALGQGPEFLTYFNYEAQQDKSGLPNDRFSAERPEGSISTLTIQRTEQRDSAMYRCASSPVAGALDTQYFGPGTRLTVL.

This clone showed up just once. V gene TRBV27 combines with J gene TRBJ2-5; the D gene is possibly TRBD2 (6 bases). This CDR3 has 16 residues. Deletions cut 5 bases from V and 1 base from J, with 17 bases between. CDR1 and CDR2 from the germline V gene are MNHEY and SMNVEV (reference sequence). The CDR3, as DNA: TGTGCCAGCAGTCCACTCCGGGAGATAAGCCAAGAGACCCAGTACTTC. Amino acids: CASSPLREISQETQYF.

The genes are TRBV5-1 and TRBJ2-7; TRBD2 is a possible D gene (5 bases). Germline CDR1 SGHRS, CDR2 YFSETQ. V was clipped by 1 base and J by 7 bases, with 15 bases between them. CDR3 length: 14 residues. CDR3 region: CASSLTTLPGEQYF. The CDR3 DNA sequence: TGCGCCAGCAGCTTGACCACGTTACCGGGGGAGCAGTACTTC. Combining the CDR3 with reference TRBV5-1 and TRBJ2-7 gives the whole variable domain KAGVTQTPRYLIKTRGQQVTLSCSPISGHRSVSWYQQTPGQGLQFLFEYFSETQRNKGNFPGRFSGRQFSNSRSEMNVSTLELGDSALYLCASSLTTLPGEQYFGPGTRLTVT.

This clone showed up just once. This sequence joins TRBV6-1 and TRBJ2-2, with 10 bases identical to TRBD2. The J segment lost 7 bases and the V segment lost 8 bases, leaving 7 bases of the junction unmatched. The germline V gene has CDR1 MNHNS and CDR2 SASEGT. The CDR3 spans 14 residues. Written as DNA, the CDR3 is TGTGCCAGCCACCTAGCGGGAGCATTCGGGGAGCTGTTTTTT. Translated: CASHLAGAFGELFF.

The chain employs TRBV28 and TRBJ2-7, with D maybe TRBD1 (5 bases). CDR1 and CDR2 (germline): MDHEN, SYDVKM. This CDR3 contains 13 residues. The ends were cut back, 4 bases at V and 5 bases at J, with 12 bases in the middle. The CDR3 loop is CASSSPGFHEQYF. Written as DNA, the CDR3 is TGTGCCAGCAGTTCCCCAGGGTTCCACGAGCAGTACTTC.

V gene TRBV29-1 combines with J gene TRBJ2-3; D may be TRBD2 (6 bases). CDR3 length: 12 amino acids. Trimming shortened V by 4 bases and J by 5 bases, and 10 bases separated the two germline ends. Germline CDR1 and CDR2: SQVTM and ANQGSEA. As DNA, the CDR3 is TGCAGCGTTGTAGCGGACGGAGATACGCAGTATTTT. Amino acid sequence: CSVVADGDTQYF.

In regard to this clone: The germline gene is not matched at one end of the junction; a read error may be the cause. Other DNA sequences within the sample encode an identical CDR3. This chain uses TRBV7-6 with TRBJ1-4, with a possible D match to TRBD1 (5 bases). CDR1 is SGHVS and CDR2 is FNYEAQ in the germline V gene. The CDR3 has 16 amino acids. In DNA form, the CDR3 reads TGCGCCAGCAGCTTAGCGAGAGGGGACGGTGGGGAAAAACTGTTTTTT. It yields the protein CASSLARGDGGEKLFF.

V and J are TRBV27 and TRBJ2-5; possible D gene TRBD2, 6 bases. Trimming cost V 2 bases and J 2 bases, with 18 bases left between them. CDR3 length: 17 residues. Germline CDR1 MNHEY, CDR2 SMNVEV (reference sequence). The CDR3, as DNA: TGTGCCAGCAGTTTACTCTTTAATTGGGGGGTTCAAGAGACCCAGTACTTC. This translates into CASSLLFNWGVQETQYF.

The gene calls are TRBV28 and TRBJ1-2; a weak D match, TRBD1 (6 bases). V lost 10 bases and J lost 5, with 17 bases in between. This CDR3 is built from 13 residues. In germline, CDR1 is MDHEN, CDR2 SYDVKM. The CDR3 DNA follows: TGTGCCACTCAGCCTCAGGGGCGGTATGGCTACACCTTC. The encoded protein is CATQPQGRYGYTF.

CDR3 coding DNA: TGTGCCAGTAGTCCTGGACACCAAGAGACCCAGTACTTC. It codes for CASSPGHQETQYF. The chain has TRBV19 and TRBJ2-5; D not certain. The CDR3 spans 13 residues. Trimming pared 5 bases from V and 0 bases from J, leaving 7 bases between. Germline V gene sequence: CDR1 LNHDA, CDR2 SQIVND (reference sequence). Full variable domain (rest looked up from reference TRBV19 and TRBJ2-5): DGGITQSPKYLFRKEGQNVTLSCEQNLNHDAMYWYRQDPGQGLRLIYYSQIVNDFQKGDIAEGYSVSREKKESFPLTVTSAQKNPTAFYLCASSPGHQETQYFGPGTRLLVL.

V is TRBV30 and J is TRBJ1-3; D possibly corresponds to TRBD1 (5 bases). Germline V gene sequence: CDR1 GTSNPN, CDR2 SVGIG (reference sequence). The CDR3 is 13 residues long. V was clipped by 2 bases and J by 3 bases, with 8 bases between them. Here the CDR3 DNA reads TGTGCCTGGAGTCAGAGGGGTGGAAACACCATATATTTT. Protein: CAWSQRGGNTIYF.

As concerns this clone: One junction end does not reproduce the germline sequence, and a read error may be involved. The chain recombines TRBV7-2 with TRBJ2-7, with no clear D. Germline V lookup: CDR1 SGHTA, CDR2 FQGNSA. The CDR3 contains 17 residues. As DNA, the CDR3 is TGTGCCAGCAGCTTAGGCCCCCGGCTCCCAACCTCCCACGAGCAGTACTTC. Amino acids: CASSLGPRLPTSHEQYF.

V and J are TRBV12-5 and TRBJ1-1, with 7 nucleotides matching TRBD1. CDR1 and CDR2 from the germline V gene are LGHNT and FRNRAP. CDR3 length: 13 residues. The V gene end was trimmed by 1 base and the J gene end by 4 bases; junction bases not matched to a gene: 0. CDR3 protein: CASGLGQGTEAFF. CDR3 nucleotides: TGTGCTAGTGGTTTGGGACAGGGCACTGAAGCTTTCTTT.

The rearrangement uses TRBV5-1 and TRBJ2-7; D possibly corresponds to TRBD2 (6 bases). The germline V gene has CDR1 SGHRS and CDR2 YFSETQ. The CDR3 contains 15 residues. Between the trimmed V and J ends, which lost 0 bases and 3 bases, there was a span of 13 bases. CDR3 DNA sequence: TGCGCCAGCAGCTTGGATGGAGGGAAAAACTACGAGCAGTACTTC. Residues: CASSLDGGKNYEQYF. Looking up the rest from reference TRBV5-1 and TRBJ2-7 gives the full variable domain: KAGVTQTPRYLIKTRGQQVTLSCSPISGHRSVSWYQQTPGQGLQFLFEYFSETQRNKGNFPGRFSGRQFSNSRSEMNVSTLELGDSALYLCASSLDGGKNYEQYFGPGTRLTVT.

The CDR3 DNA is TGCGCCAGCAGTAATACCCCAGGGGCTACTTACCAAGAGACCCAGTACTTC. Its translation is CASSNTPGATYQETQYF. The chain links TRBV5-1 to TRBJ2-5, with D maybe TRBD1 (6 bases). CDR3 length: 17 amino acids. V was cut by 5 bases and J by 0 bases, with 20 bases left in between. Germline CDR1 and CDR2: SGHRS and YFSETQ.

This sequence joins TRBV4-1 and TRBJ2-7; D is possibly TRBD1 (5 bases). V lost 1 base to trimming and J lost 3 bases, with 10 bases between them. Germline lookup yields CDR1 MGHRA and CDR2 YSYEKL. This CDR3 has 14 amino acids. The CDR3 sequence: CASSQAGLNYEQYF. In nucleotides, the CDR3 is TGCGCCAGCAGCCAAGCAGGGTTGAACTACGAGCAGTACTTC.

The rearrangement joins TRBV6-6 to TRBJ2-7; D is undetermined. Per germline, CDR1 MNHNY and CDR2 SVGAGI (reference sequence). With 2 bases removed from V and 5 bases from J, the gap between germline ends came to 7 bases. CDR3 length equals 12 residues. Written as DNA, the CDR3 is TGTGCCAGCAGTTACCTGAGTGACGAGCAGTACTTC. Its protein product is CASSYLSDEQYF.